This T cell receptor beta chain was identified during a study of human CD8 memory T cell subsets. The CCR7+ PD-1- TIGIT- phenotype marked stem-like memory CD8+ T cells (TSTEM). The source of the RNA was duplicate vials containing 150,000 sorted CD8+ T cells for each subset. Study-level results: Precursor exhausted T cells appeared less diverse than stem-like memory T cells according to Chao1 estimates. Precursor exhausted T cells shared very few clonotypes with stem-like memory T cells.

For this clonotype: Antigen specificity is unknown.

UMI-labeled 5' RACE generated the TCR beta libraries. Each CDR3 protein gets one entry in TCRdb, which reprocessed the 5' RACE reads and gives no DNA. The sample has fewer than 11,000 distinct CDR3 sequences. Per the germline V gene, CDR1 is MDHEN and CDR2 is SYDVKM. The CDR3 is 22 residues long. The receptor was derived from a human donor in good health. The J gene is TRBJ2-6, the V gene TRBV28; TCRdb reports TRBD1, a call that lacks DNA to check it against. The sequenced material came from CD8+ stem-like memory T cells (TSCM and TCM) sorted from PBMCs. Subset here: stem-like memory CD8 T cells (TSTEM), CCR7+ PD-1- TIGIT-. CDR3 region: CASSPAPWVWDRDRSGANVLTF.